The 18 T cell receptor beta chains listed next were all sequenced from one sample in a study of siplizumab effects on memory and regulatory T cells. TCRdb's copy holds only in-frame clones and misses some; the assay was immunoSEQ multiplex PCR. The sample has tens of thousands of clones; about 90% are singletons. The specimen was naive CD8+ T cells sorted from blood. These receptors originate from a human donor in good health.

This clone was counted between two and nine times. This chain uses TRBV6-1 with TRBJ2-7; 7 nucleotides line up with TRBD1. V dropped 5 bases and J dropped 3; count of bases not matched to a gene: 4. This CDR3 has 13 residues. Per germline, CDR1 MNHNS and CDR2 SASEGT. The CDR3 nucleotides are TGTGCCAGCAGTCACCGGGACAGCTACGAGCAGTACTTC. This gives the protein CASSHRDSYEQYF.

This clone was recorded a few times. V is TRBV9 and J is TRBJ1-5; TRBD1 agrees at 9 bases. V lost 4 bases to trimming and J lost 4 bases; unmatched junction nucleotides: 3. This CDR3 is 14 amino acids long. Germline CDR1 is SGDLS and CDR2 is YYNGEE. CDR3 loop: CASSTGTGNQPQHF. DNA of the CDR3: TGTGCCAGCAGCACAGGGACAGGGAATCAGCCCCAGCATTTT.

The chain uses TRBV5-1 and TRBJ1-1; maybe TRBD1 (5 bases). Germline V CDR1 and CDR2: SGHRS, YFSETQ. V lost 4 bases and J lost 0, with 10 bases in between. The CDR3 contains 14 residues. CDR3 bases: TGCGCCAGCAGCGGGGGGGTCATGAACACTGAAGCTTTCTTT. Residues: CASSGGVMNTEAFF.

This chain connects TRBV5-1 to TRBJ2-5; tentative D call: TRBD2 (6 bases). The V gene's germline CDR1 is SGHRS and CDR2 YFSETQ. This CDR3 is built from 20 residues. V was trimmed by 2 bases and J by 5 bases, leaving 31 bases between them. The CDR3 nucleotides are TGCGCCAGCAGCTTTGGCTCTACTAATCAGAAGTGGAGGGTACGCGAGACCCAGTACTTC. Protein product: CASSFGSTNQKWRVRETQYF.

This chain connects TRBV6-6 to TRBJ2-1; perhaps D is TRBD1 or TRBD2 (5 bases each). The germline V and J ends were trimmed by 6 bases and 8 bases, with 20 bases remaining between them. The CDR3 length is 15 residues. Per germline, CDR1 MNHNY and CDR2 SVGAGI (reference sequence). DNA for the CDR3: TGTGCCAGCAGCAATCCGGGACCCCACATGCATGAGCAGTTCTTC. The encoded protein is CASSNPGPHMHEQFF.

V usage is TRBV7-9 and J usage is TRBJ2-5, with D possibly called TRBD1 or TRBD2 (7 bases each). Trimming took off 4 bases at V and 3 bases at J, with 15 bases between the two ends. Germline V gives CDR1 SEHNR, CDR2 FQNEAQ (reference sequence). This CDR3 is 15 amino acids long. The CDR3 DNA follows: TGTGCCAGCAGCTCCCGGGACAGCGGGGAAGAGACCCAGTACTTC. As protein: CASSSRDSGEETQYF.

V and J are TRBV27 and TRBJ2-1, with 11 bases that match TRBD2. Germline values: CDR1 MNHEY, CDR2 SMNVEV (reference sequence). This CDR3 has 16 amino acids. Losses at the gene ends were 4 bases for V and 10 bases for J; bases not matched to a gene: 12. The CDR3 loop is CASSSYPLAGVGEQFF. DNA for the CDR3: TGTGCCAGCAGTTCCTACCCACTAGCGGGAGTGGGCGAGCAGTTCTTC.

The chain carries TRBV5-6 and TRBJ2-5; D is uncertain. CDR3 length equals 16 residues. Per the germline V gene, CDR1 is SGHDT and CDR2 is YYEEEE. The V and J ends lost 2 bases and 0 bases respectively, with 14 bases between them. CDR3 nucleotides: TGTGCCAGCAGCTTATCCGGCAGGCCGTACCAAGAGACCCAGTACTTC. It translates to CASSLSGRPYQETQYF.

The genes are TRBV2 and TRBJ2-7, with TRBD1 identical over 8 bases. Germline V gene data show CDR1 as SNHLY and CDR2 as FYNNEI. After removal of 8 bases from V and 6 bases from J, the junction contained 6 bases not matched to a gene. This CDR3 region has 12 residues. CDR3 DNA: TGTGCCAGCCCCGGACAGGGCGGCGAGCAGTACTTC. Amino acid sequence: CASPGQGGEQYF.

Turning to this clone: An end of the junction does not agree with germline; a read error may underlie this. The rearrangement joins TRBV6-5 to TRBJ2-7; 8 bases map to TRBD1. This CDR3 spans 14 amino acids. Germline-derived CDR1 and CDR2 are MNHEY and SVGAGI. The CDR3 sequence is CASSLGQGSSEQYF. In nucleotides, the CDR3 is TGTGCCAGCAGTCTCGGACAGGGTTCCTCCGAGCAGTACTTC.

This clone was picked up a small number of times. The CDR3 protein is CAWSDGGNAGYTF. CDR3 nucleotides: TGTGCCTGGAGTGATGGAGGGAACGCTGGCTACACCTTC. V gene TRBV30 combines with J gene TRBJ1-2; D is ambiguous. Between the trimmed V and J ends, which lost 1 base and 7 bases, there was a span of 13 bases. The CDR3 runs 13 residues. From germline, CDR1 is GTSNPN and CDR2 SVGIG (reference sequence).

CDR3 nucleotide sequence: TGCGCCAGCAGCCACTCAGGGGAAGAGACCCAGTACTTC. Encoded protein: CASSHSGEETQYF. This chain connects TRBV4-1 to TRBJ2-5, with D perhaps TRBD1 (6 bases). Trimming took off 3 bases at V and 3 bases at J, with 8 bases between the two ends. There are 13 residues in the CDR3. CDR1 MGHRA and CDR2 YSYEKL come from the germline V gene.

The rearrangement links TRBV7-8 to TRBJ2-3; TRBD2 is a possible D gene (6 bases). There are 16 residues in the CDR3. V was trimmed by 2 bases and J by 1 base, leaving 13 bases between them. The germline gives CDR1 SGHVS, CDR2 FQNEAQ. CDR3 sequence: CASSLSRASGTDTQYF. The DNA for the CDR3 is TGTGCCAGCAGCTTATCGAGGGCTAGCGGCACAGATACGCAGTATTTT.

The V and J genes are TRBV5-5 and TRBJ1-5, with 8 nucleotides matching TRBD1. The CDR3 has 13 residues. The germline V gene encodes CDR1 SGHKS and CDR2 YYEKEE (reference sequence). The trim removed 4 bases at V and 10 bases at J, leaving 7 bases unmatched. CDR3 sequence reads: CASSLGTGVPQHF. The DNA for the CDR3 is TGTGCCAGCAGCCTAGGGACAGGTGTACCCCAGCATTTT.

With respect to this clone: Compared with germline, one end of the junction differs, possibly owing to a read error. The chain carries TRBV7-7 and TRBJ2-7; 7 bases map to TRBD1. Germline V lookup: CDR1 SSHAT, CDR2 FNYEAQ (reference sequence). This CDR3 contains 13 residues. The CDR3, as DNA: TGTGCTAGCAGCGCCGGGGCAGGGGGCGAGCAGTACTTC. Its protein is CASSAGAGGEQYF.

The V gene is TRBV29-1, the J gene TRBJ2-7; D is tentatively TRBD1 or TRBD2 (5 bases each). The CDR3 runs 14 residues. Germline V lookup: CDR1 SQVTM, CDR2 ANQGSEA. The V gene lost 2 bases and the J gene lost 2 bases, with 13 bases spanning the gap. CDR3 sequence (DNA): TGCAGCGTTGAATGGGGCGGGCCCACCTACGAGCAGTACTTC. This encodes CSVEWGGPTYEQYF.

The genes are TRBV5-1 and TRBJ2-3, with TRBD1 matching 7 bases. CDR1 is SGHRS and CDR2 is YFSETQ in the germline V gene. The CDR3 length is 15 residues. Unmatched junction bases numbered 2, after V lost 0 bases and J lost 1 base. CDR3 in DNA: TGCGCCAGCAGCTTGGGAACAGGGGGCACAGATACGCAGTATTTT. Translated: CASSLGTGGTDTQYF.

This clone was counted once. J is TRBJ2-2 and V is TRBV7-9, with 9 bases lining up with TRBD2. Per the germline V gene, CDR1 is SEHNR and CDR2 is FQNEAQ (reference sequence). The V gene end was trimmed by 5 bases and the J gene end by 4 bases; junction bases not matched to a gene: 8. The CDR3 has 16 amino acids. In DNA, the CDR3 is TGTGCCAGCAGCAATGCCCCTAGCGGGATCACCGGGGAGCTGTTTTTT. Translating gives CASSNAPSGITGELFF.